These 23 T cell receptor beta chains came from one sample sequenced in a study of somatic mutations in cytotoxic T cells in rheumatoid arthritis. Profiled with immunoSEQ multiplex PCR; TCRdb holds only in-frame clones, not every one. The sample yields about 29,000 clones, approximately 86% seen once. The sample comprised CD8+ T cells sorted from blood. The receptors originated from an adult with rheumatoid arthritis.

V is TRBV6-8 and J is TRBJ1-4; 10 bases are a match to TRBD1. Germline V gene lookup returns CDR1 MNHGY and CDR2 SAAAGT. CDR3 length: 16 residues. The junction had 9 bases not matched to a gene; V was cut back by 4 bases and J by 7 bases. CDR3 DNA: TGTGCCAGCAGTTCCCCCAGGGGACAGGGGTGTGAAAAACTGTTTTTT. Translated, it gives CASSSPRGQGCEKLFF.

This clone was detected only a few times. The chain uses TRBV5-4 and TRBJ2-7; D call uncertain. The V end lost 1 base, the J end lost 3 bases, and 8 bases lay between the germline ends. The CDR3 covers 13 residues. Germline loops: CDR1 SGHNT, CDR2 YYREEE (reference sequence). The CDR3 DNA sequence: TGTGCCAGCAGCTTGTACGGTGACTACGAGCAGTACTTC. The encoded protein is CASSLYGDYEQYF. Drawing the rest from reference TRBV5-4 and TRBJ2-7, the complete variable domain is ETGVTQSPTHLIKTRGQQVTLRCSSQSGHNTVSWYQQALGQGPQFIFQYYREEENGRGNFPPRFSGLQFPNYSSELNVNALELDDSALYLCASSLYGDYEQYFGPGTRLTVT.

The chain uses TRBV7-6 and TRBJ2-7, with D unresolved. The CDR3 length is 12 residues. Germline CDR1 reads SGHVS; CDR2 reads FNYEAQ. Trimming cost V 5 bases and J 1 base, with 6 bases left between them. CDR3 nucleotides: TGTGCCAGCAGCCATTTATCCTACGAGCAGTACTTC. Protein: CASSHLSYEQYF.

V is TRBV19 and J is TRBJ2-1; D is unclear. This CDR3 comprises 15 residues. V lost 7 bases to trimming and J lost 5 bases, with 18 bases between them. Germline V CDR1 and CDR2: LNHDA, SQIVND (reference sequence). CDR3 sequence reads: CASTRLGTRDNEQFF. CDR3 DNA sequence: TGTGCCAGTACCCGACTTGGAACTCGTGACAATGAGCAGTTCTTC.

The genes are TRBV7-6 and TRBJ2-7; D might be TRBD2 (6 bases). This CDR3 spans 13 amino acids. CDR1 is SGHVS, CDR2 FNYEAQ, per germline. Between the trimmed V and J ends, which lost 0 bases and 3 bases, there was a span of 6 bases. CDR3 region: CASSLAGGYEQYF. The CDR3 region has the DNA TGTGCCAGCAGCTTAGCGGGGGGCTACGAGCAGTACTTC.

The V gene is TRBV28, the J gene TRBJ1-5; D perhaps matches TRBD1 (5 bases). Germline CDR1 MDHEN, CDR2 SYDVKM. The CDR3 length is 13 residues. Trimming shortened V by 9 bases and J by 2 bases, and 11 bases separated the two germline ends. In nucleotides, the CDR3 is TGTGCCAGTCGATCGACAGGCAATCAGCCCCAGCATTTT. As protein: CASRSTGNQPQHF.

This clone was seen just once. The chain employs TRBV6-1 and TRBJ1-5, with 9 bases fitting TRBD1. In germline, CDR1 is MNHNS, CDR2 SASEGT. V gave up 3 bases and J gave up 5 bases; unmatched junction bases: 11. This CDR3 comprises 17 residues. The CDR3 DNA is TGTGCCAGCAGTGATGCGCTGGGACAGGGCAAGGATCAGCCCCAGCATTTT. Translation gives CASSDALGQGKDQPQHF.

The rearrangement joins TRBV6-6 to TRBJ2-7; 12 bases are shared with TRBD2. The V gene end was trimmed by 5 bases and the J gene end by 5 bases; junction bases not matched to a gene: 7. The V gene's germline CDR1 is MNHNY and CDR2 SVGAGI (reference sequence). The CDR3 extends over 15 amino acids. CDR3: CASSALAGGPNEQYF. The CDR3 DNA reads TGTGCCAGCAGTGCCCTAGCGGGGGGGCCCAACGAGCAGTACTTC.

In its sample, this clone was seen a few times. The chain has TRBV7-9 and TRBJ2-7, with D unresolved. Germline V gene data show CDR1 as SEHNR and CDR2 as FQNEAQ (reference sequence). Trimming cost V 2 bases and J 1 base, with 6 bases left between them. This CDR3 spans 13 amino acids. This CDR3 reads CASSLLGSYEQYF. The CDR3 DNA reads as TGTGCCAGCAGCTTATTAGGGTCCTACGAGCAGTACTTC.

CDR3 in DNA: TGTGCCAGCAGCGTAGCCCAGGGGACCTACGAGCAGTACTTC. It codes for CASSVAQGTYEQYF. The chain combines TRBV9 with TRBJ2-7, with D tentatively TRBD1 (6 bases). Trimming left V 0 bases short and J 2 bases short, with 9 bases between. Germline assignment: CDR1 SGDLS and CDR2 YYNGEE. This CDR3 has 14 residues. Full variable domain (remainder filled in from reference TRBV9 and TRBJ2-7): DSGVTQTPKHLITATGQRVTLRCSPRSGDLSVYWYQQSLDQGLQFLIQYYNGEERAKGNILERFSAQQFPDLHSELNLSSLELGDSALYFCASSVAQGTYEQYFGPGTRLTVT.

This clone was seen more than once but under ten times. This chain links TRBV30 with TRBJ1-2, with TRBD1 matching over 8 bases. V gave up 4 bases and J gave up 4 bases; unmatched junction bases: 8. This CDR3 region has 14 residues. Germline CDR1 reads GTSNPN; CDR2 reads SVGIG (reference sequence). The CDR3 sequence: CAWKDLTGGYGYTF. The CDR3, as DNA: TGTGCCTGGAAAGATCTTACAGGGGGCTATGGCTACACCTTC.

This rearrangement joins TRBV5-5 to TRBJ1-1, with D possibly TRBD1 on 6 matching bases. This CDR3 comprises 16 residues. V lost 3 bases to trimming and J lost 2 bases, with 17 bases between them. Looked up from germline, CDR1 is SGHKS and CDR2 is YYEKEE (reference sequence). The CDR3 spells CASSWGGAGTNTEAFF. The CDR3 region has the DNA TGTGCCAGCAGCTGGGGGGGCGCAGGGACAAACACTGAAGCTTTCTTT.

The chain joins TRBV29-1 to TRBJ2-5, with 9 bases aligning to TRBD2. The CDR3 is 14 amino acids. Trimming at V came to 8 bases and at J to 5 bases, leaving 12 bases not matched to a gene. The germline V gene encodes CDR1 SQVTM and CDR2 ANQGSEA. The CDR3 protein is CSLSLAGEGETQYF. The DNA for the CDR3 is TGCAGCCTTTCATTAGCGGGAGAAGGGGAGACCCAGTACTTC.

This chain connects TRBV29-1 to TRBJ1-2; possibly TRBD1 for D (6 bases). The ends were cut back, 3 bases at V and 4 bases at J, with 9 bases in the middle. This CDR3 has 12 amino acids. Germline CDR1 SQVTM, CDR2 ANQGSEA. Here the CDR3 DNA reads TGCAGCGTTGATCTGGGGGCCTATGGCTACACCTTC. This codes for CSVDLGAYGYTF.

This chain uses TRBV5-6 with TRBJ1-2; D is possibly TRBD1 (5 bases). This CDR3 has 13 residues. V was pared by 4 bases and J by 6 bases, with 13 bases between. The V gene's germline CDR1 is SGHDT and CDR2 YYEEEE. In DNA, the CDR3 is TGTGCCAGCAGCCCGGGGGGGACGGATGGCTACACCTTC. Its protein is CASSPGGTDGYTF.

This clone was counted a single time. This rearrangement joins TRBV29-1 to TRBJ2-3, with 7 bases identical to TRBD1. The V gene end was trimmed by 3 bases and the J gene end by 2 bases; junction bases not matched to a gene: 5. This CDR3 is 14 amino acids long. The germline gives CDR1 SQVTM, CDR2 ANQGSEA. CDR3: CSVDYRGSTDTQYF. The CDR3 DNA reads TGCAGCGTTGACTACAGGGGCTCCACAGATACGCAGTATTTT.

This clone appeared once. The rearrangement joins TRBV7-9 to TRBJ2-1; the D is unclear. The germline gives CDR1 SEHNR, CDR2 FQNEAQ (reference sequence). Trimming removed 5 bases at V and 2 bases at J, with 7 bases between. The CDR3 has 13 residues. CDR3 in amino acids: CASSGSTYNEQFF. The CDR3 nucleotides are TGTGCCAGCAGCGGCAGTACCTACAATGAGCAGTTCTTC.

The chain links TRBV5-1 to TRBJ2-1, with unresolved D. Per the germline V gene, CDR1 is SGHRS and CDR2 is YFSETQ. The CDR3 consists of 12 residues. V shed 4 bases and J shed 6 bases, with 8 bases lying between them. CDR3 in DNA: TGCGCCAGCAGCCCGAAACTCAATGAGCAGTTCTTC. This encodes CASSPKLNEQFF.

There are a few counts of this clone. In nucleotides, the CDR3 is TGTGCCAGTAGTATGGCCGGAAACTATGGCTACACCTTC. This gives the protein CASSMAGNYGYTF. The chain employs TRBV19 and TRBJ1-2; D gene ambiguous. CDR1 and CDR2 from the germline V gene are LNHDA and SQIVND (reference sequence). Trimming removed 3 bases from V and 2 bases from J, with 7 bases in between. This CDR3 has 13 residues.

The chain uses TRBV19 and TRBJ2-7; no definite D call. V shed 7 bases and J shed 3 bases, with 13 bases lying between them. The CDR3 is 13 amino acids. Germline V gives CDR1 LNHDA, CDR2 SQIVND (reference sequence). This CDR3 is CASKRDIDYEQYF. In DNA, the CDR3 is TGTGCCAGTAAAAGAGACATAGACTACGAGCAGTACTTC.

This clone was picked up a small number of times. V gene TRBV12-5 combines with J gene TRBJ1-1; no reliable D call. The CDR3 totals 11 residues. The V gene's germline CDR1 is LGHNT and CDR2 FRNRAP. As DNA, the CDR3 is TGTGCCCAATGGGGAAGCACTGAAGCTTTCTTT. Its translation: CAQWGSTEAFF.

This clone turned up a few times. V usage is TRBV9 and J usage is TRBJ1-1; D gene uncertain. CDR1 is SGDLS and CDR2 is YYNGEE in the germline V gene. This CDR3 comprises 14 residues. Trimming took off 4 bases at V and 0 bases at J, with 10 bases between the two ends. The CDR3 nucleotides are TGTGCCAGCAGCCCCTGGGAGATGAACACTGAAGCTTTCTTT. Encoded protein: CASSPWEMNTEAFF.

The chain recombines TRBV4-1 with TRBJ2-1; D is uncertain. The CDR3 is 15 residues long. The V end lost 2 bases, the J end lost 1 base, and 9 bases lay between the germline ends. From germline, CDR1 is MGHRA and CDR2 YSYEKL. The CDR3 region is CASSQRLLSYNEQFF. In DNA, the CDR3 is TGCGCCAGCAGCCAACGACTCCTTTCCTACAATGAGCAGTTCTTC.